Listed below are T cell receptor beta chains from one sample, sequenced in a study of T cell changes during pregnancy in multiple sclerosis. TCRdb keeps only in-frame clones here, not all; method: immunoSEQ multiplex PCR. The table includes about 61,000 clones, about 90% detected once. Sequencing used peripheral blood, obtained in the first trimester of pregnancy. Every receptor here comes from a female donor in good health, enrolled as a control in a pregnancy study. CDR3s leave out the opening cysteine and the closing phenylalanine or tryptophan.

V	J	CDR3
TRBV5-6	TRBJ1-2	ASIRDRGRGYGYT
TRBV6-5	TRBJ1-1	ASSYSIGEAF
TRBV19	TRBJ1-1	ASSYNSRGANTEAF
TRBV18	TRBJ1-5	ASSPTRSDSNQPQH
TRBV4-3	TRBJ1-2	ASSQASGDRGNYGYT
TRBV19	TRBJ1-2	ASSADRVIDGYT
TRBV4-1	TRBJ1-5	ASSQGRAQPQH
TRBV21-1	TRBJ1-6	ASSKEGQGRKTLH
TRBV7-7	TRBJ2-1	ASSSTGASSYNEQF
TRBV25-1	TRBJ2-1	ASSSPGQGDYNEQF
TRBV18	TRBJ1-2	ASSPGTGSGYGYT
TRBV10-3	TRBJ1-6	AIRDRNSPLH
TRBV4-3	TRBJ1-2	ASSQAAGGLYPYGYT
TRBV19	TRBJ1-5	ASSSPPGQGISNQPQH
TRBV10-3	TRBJ2-1	AISGPDRSSYNEQF
TRBV15	TRBJ1-2	ATSRDRQSGYT
TRBV30	TRBJ1-1	AWDLGPYREAF
TRBV6-6	TRBJ1-6	ASSHGQRKSPLH
TRBV9	TRBJ2-7	ASSVGTAYEQY
TRBV19	TRBJ1-2	ASSEPGLLLSGYGYT
TRBV21-1	TRBJ1-3	ASSNGQGSSGNTIY
TRBV19	TRBJ2-1	ASSTLRDEQF
TRBV5-4	TRBJ1-1	ASSSSGTMGAEAF
TRBV10-3	TRBJ1-6	AISTTIKGGAGGINSPLH
TRBV4-1	TRBJ1-4	ASSRTGHNEKLF
TRBV7-8	TRBJ1-5	ASSPTQGRQPQH
TRBV7-3	TRBJ1-1	ASSPGTGEAF